The 21 T cell receptor beta chains below were found in one sample sequenced in a study of shared clonotypes between healthy human individuals. Some clones are missing from TCRdb's copy, which holds only in-frame ones; the method was immunoSEQ multiplex PCR. The sample holds about 560,000 clones, around 78% seen once. Sequencing was carried out using PBMCs. The receptor source for this set is a woman in her thirties or forties in good health. Some clones in this sample may be carry-over from other donors' samples.

This clone appeared many times. This chain uses TRBV7-3 with TRBJ2-1; D unresolved. This CDR3 region has 14 residues. Germline V gene sequence: CDR1 SGHTA, CDR2 FQGTGA. Trimming removed 4 bases from V and 7 bases from J, with 14 bases in between. The CDR3 protein is CASSWKGGGNEQFF. The CDR3, as DNA: TGTGCCAGCAGCTGGAAGGGTGGCGGTAATGAGCAGTTCTTC.

This clone has a handful of counts. The chain joins TRBV12-5 to TRBJ2-1; D is unclear. CDR1 is LGHNT and CDR2 is FRNRAP in the germline V gene. The CDR3 consists of 15 residues. With 2 bases removed from V and 4 bases from J, the gap between germline ends came to 12 bases. The CDR3 region is CASGLSSPYYNEQFF. CDR3 sequence (DNA): TGTGCTAGTGGTTTGAGCAGTCCTTATTACAATGAGCAGTTCTTC.

This chain joins TRBV4-1 and TRBJ1-3, with TRBD1 identical over 7 bases. V was clipped by 3 bases and J by 4 bases; unmatched bases: 0. The CDR3 loop spans 13 amino acids. CDR1 and CDR2 from the germline V gene are MGHRA and YSYEKL. The CDR3 spells CASSQGQGNTIYF. CDR3 DNA sequence: TGCGCCAGCAGCCAGGGACAGGGAAACACCATATATTTT.

The chain joins TRBV5-4 to TRBJ2-5; 8 bases are shared with TRBD2. The J call may be mistaken, given a closer DNA end match to TRBJ2-7. CDR1 and CDR2 (germline): SGHNT, YYREEE (reference sequence). The CDR3 runs 14 residues. This chain's CDR3 is CASSWRGAVDEQYF. Written as DNA, the CDR3 is TGTGCCAGCAGCTGGCGGGGGGCCGTCGACGAGCAGTACTTC.

The chain has TRBV28 and TRBJ2-5, with D uncertain. The closer fit of TRBJ2-7 to the DNA end suggests the J call may be wrong. This CDR3 is built from 11 residues. In germline, CDR1 is MDHEN, CDR2 SYDVKM. The CDR3 sequence: CASRHTTEQYF. The CDR3 DNA reads TGTGCCAGCCGACATACGACCGAGCAGTACTTC.

The chain has TRBV6-4 and TRBJ2-2; tentative D call: TRBD2 (6 bases). The CDR3 covers 14 residues. From germline, CDR1 is MRHNA and CDR2 SNTAGT. Trimming cost V 6 bases and J 2 bases, with 10 bases left between them. This CDR3 is CASRRDFNTGELFF. The CDR3 DNA reads TGTGCCAGCAGAAGGGACTTTAACACCGGGGAGCTGTTTTTT.

CDR3 nucleotides: TGCGCCAGCAGCTCCGGACAGGGGATGGACTATGGCTACACCTTC. This sequence encodes CASSSGQGMDYGYTF. The chain uses TRBV5-1 and TRBJ1-2; 9 bases fit TRBD1. This CDR3 has 15 amino acids. The ends lost 3 bases at V and 3 bases at J; junction bases unmatched: 6. Per germline, CDR1 SGHRS and CDR2 YFSETQ. Filled out from reference TRBV5-1 and TRBJ1-2, the complete variable domain reads KAGVTQTPRYLIKTRGQQVTLSCSPISGHRSVSWYQQTPGQGLQFLFEYFSETQRNKGNFPGRFSGRQFSNSRSEMNVSTLELGDSALYLCASSSGQGMDYGYTFGSGTRLTVV.

The chain joins TRBV7-3 to TRBJ2-7, with D perhaps TRBD1 or TRBD2 (5 bases each). Germline-derived CDR1 and CDR2 are SGHTA and FQGTGA. This CDR3 is built from 15 residues. Trimming removed 6 bases at V and 3 bases at J, with 18 bases between. CDR3 coding DNA: TGTGCCAGCAGAAAACTAGACAGTCCTCTCTACGAGCAGTACTTC. Amino acids: CASRKLDSPLYEQYF.

The chain combines TRBV6-5 with TRBJ1-5; a possible D gene is TRBD1 (5 bases). Trimming took 5 bases from V and 3 from J, leaving 11 bases between them. The V gene's germline CDR1 is MNHEY and CDR2 SVGAGI. This CDR3 is built from 14 residues. The CDR3 sequence: CASSKTGLNQPQHF. The CDR3 coding sequence is TGTGCCAGCAGTAAAACAGGCCTCAATCAGCCCCAGCATTTT.

The chain employs TRBV18 and TRBJ2-7; possible D gene TRBD1, 6 bases. The CDR3 length is 14 residues. Germline assignment: CDR1 KGHSH and CDR2 LQKENI. V was clipped by 2 bases and J by 4 bases, with 12 bases between them. CDR3 in amino acids: CASSPATGWYEQYF. DNA of the CDR3: TGTGCCAGCTCACCAGCGACAGGTTGGTACGAGCAGTACTTC.

The V gene is TRBV15, the J gene TRBJ2-5, with 7 bases lining up with TRBD2. CDR1 LNHNV and CDR2 YYDKDF come from the germline V gene (reference sequence). The CDR3 contains 15 residues. V was clipped by 0 bases and J by 5 bases; unmatched bases: 6. The CDR3 nucleotides are TGTGCCACCAGCAGAGATGTTGGGGGAGGGGAGACCCAGTACTTC. Protein product: CATSRDVGGGETQYF.

The J gene is TRBJ2-1, the V gene TRBV20-1; a possible D gene is TRBD2 (5 bases). The CDR3 is 11 amino acids. V was shortened by 3 bases and J by 13 bases, with 13 bases between the two germline ends. Germline V lookup: CDR1 DFQATT, CDR2 SNEGSKA (reference sequence). CDR3 residues: CSASSWRSQFF. The DNA for the CDR3 is TGCAGTGCTAGTTCTTGGAGGTCTCAGTTCTTC.

The rearrangement links TRBV4-1 to TRBJ2-3, with D possibly being TRBD1 (6 bases). V was cut by 2 bases and J by 7 bases, with 13 bases left in between. The CDR3 length is 14 residues. Per the germline V gene, CDR1 is MGHRA and CDR2 is YSYEKL. In nucleotides, the CDR3 is TGCGCCAGCAGCCAACCGACAGGACGAAATACGCAGTATTTT. This sequence encodes CASSQPTGRNTQYF.

The chain combines TRBV18 with TRBJ2-7; D could derive from TRBD1 or TRBD2 (5 bases each). V was shortened by 0 bases and J by 5 bases, with 17 bases between the two germline ends. The CDR3 has 16 amino acids. Germline V gene data show CDR1 as KGHSH and CDR2 as LQKENI. The CDR3 sequence is CASSPPGRSFGDEQYF. Here the CDR3 DNA reads TGTGCCAGCTCACCACCGGGACGGAGTTTTGGAGACGAGCAGTACTTC.

This rearrangement joins TRBV4-1 to TRBJ2-3; either TRBD1 or TRBD2 may fit D (6 bases each). Per germline, CDR1 MGHRA and CDR2 YSYEKL. The CDR3 sequence is 17 residues long. V was cut by 4 bases and J by 4 bases, with 21 bases left in between. As DNA, the CDR3 is TGCGCCAGCAGCCCTACCTTGGGGGGCCGCGGGGCAGATACGCAGTATTTT. Its protein is CASSPTLGGRGADTQYF.

The rearrangement uses TRBV15 and TRBJ2-1; no definite D call. CDR3 length: 13 residues. With 0 bases removed from V and 6 bases from J, the gap between germline ends came to 6 bases. CDR1 and CDR2 (germline): LNHNV, YYDKDF (reference sequence). CDR3 DNA sequence: TGTGCCACCAGCAGAGACGCGGCCAATGAGCAGTTCTTC. Protein product: CATSRDAANEQFF.

Only a few counts were recorded for this clone. V usage is TRBV7-6 and J usage is TRBJ2-2; the match to TRBD2 covers 8 bases. CDR3 length equals 17 residues. CDR1 is SGHVS and CDR2 is FNYEAQ in the germline V gene. With V trimmed by 5 bases and J by 3 bases, 11 bases remained unmatched. CDR3 loop: CASSPWGGGFDTGELFF. DNA for the CDR3: TGTGCCAGCAGCCCTTGGGGCGGGGGGTTCGACACCGGGGAGCTGTTTTTT.

A few counts support this clone. The chain couples TRBV30 to TRBJ1-1, with 8 bases that match TRBD1. V was pared by 3 bases and J by 4 bases, with 7 bases of the junction left unmatched. CDR3 length: 14 residues. Germline CDR1 GTSNPN, CDR2 SVGIG (reference sequence). The CDR3 DNA follows: TGTGCCTGGAGGAAAAGACAGGGGAGCACTGAAGCTTTCTTT. Protein: CAWRKRQGSTEAFF.

The chain recombines TRBV9 with TRBJ2-7; the D gene is possibly TRBD2 (6 bases). V gave up 3 bases and J gave up 4 bases, with 23 bases separating them. The CDR3 is made up of 17 amino acids. Germline loops: CDR1 SGDLS, CDR2 YYNGEE. In DNA, the CDR3 is TGTGCCAGCAGCGAGGTGGGTGATCTAGCGTCAAGTTACGAGCAGTACTTC. Residues: CASSEVGDLASSYEQYF. Together with reference TRBV9 and TRBJ2-7, the CDR3 gives the full variable domain: DSGVTQTPKHLITATGQRVTLRCSPRSGDLSVYWYQQSLDQGLQFLIQYYNGEERAKGNILERFSAQQFPDLHSELNLSSLELGDSALYFCASSEVGDLASSYEQYFGPGTRLTVT.

Ten or more counts support this clone. This sequence joins TRBV11-2 and TRBJ2-7; the match to TRBD1 covers 8 bases. V was clipped by 3 bases and J by 4 bases; unmatched bases: 5. Germline V gene data show CDR1 as SGHAT and CDR2 as FQNNGV. The CDR3 length is 14 residues. Here the CDR3 reads CASSFRRQGYEQYF. DNA of the CDR3: TGTGCCAGCAGCTTCCGGAGACAGGGGTACGAGCAGTACTTC.

This rearrangement joins TRBV7-3 to TRBJ2-3; 12 bases fit TRBD2. V was clipped by 5 bases and J by 5 bases; unmatched bases: 8. This CDR3 has 16 residues. Germline assignment: CDR1 SGHTA and CDR2 FQGTGA. CDR3 DNA: TGTGCCAGCAGCCAACAATTGACTAGCGGGAGAGATACGCAGTATTTT. Encoded protein: CASSQQLTSGRDTQYF. The variable domain in full, completed from reference TRBV7-3 and TRBJ2-3, reads GAGVSQTPSNKVTEKGKYVELRCDPISGHTALYWYRQSLGQGPEFLIYFQGTGAADDSGLPNDRFFAVRPEGSVSTLKIQRTERGDSAVYLCASSQQLTSGRDTQYFGPGTRLTVL.